This T cell receptor (beta chain) was obtained from a study of blood T cells in healthy people across ages. It was with a sample-barcoded 5' primer and a J-beta primer mix that a second PCR of roughly 7 to 12 cycles was run. Every sample produced at least 2.5 million CDR3-containing paired-end reads. MiXCR was run by TCRdb on the 5' RACE reads, yielding one entry per CDR3 protein. The repertoire holds around 2 million distinct CDR3 sequences, about 39% seen once, with more than 20% in the top ten. With respect to this clonotype: Antigen unknown.

The CDR3 contains 14 residues. J gave up 6 bases and V 5 bases, and 6 bases lay outside the gene matches. CDR1 is LGHNA and CDR2 is YNFKEQ in the germline V gene. Study-wide results and caveats: Since the PBMCs were unsorted, naive and antigen-experienced cells could not be conclusively compared. A strong correlation between TCR beta diversity and naive T cell percentage was seen.

The sequenced sample was blood. This clonotype was obtained from a human donor in good health. The chain employs TRBV4-2 and TRBJ1-2; 10 bases match TRBD1. Written as DNA, the CDR3 is TGTGCCAGCAGCGCCCCGGGACAGGGGAATGGCTACACCTTC. Protein: CASSAPGQGNGYTF.